The 2 T cell receptor beta chains below all came from one sample that was sequenced in a study of T cell repertoires in cytomegalovirus infection. A single record per CDR3 protein comes from TCRdb applying MiXCR to the reads. The table shows 450,000 to 650,000 distinct CDR3 sequences, with about 26% occurring only once. The sample was PBMCs. These receptors all come from a human donor in good health (CMV status not recorded). Some clones in this sample may be carry-over from other donors' samples.

The chain uses TRBV7-2 and TRBJ2-5; D call uncertain. In germline, CDR1 is SGHTA, CDR2 FQGNSA. CDR3 size: 13 residues. V was trimmed by 5 bases and J by 7 bases, leaving 14 bases between them. The CDR3 reads CASSQTGVGTQYF. CDR3 nucleotide sequence: TGTGCCAGCAGCCAAACGGGTGTTGGGACCCAGTACTTC.

The rearrangement uses TRBV7-9 and TRBJ2-2; D remains unclear. Trimming took 6 bases from V and 6 from J, leaving 11 bases between them. There are 13 residues in the CDR3. The germline V gene encodes CDR1 SEHNR and CDR2 FQNEAQ (reference sequence). In nucleotides, the CDR3 is TGTGCCAGCAGGTCTACTTCCGCCGGGGAGCTGTTTTTT. It codes for CASRSTSAGELFF.